This T cell receptor (beta chain) emerged from a study of Graves' ophthalmopathy and Graves' hyperthyroidism. RNA transcripts were the source from which TCR beta CDR3 regions were amplified. An initial RT-PCR round employing HTBI primers preceded a second-round multiplex PCR. TCRdb reprocessed the multiplex PCR reads with MiXCR, giving one entry per CDR3 protein. This table has 500,000 to 600,000 distinct CDR3 sequences, 35% to 45% appearing once. This clonotype occurred many times. Sample: peripheral blood or thyroid tissue (not recorded which). This TCR was sampled from an adult man with Graves' hyperthyroidism.

In DNA, the CDR3 is TGTGCCAGTAGGCGACAGGGAGGCGGAACTGAAGCTTTCTTT. As protein: CASRRQGGGTEAFF. This chain joins TRBV19 and TRBJ1-1; the match to TRBD1 covers 7 bases. The trim removed 6 bases at V and 5 bases at J, leaving 9 bases unmatched. The CDR3 is 14 amino acids. CDR1 LNHDA and CDR2 SQIVND come from the germline V gene (reference sequence).